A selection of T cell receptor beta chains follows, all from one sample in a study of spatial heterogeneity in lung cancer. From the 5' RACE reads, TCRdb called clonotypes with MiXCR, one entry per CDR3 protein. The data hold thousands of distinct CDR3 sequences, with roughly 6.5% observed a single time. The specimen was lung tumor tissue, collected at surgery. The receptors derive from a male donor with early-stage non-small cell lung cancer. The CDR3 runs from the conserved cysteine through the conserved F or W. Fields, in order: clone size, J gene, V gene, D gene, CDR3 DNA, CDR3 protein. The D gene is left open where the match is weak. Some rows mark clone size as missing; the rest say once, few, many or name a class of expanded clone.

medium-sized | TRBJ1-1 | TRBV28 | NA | TGTGCCCCACATTCAGGGTCAGGGACTGAAGCTTTCTTT | CAPHSGSGTEAFF
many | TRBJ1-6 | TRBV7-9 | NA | TGTGCCAGCAGCCCCAATAATTCACCCCTCCACTTT | CASSPNNSPLHF
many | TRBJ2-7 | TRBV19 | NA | TGTGCCAGTAGTACCCAGGCAGGACCCTACGAGCAGTACTTC | CASSTQAGPYEQYF
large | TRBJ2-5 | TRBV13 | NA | TGTGCCAGCAGCTTAAACGGAGAGGAGACCCAGTACTTC | CASSLNGEETQYF
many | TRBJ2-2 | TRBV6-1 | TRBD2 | TGTGCCAGCAGAGGGACTAGCGGGGGGATCGGGGAGCTGTTTTTT | CASRGTSGGIGELFF
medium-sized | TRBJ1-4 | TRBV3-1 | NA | TGTGCCAGCAGCACACGGACGGTTGAACCTGCTCTTAATGAAAAACTGTTTTTT | CASSTRTVEPALNEKLFF
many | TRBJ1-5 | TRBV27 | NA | TGTGCCAGCAGTTTAAGGGAGTTGCAGCCCCAGCATTTT | CASSLRELQPQHF
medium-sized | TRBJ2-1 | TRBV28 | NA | TGTGCCAGCAGTTTATTCGGGGGCAATGAGCAGTTCTTC | CASSLFGGNEQFF
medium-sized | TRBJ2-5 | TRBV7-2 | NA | TGTGCCAGCAGCTTAGACATTCCATCTACTCAAGAGACCCAGTACTTC | CASSLDIPSTQETQYF
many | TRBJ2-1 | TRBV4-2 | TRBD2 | TGTGCCAGCAGCCAAACGGGACTAGCGGTAAACAATGAGCAGTTCTTC | CASSQTGLAVNNEQFF
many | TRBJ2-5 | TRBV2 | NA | TGTGCCAGCATTCGGGACGTGCAAGAGACCCAGTACTTC | CASIRDVQETQYF
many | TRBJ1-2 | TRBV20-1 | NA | TGCAGTGCTCCCTCCCCTCCGGGACGCTTCTATGGCTACACCTTC | CSAPSPPGRFYGYTF
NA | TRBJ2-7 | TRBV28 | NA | TGTGCCAGCACAGACGCATTCGACGAGCAGTACTTC | CASTDAFDEQYF
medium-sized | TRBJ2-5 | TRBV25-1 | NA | TGTGCCAGCAGTGTACTAGACCCCAAAGAGACCCAGTACTTC | CASSVLDPKETQYF
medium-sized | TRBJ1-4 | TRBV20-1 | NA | TGCAGTGCTGCTACGGACAGTGCTAATGGGGAACTGTTTTTT | CSAATDSANGELFF
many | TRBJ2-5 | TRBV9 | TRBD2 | TGTGCCAGCAGCACGGGACTAGCAGGATCGATAGGAGAGACCCAGTACTTC | CASSTGLAGSIGETQYF
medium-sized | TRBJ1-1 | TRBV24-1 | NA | TGTGCCACCAGTGTAGCAGGGTGGGGTGAAGCTTTCTTT | CATSVAGWGEAFF
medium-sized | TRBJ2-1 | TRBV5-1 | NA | TGCGCCAGCAGCTTGGAGTACAATGAGCAGTTCTTC | CASSLEYNEQFF
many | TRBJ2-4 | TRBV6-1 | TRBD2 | TGTGCCAGCAGTGTCGACTTAGCGGGGGACATTCAGTACTTC | CASSVDLAGDIQYF
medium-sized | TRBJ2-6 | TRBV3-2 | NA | TGTGCCAGCAGCCAATTCTGGGCCAACGTCCTGACTTTC | CASSQFWANVLTF
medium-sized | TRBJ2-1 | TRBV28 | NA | TGTGCCAGCAGTCTCCCACAGGGAGGGTCCTACAATGAGCAGTTCTTC | CASSLPQGGSYNEQFF
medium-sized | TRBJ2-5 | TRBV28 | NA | TGTGCCAGCAGTTTATGGGCAGGGCTTTCACAAGAGACCCAGTACTTC | CASSLWAGLSQETQYF